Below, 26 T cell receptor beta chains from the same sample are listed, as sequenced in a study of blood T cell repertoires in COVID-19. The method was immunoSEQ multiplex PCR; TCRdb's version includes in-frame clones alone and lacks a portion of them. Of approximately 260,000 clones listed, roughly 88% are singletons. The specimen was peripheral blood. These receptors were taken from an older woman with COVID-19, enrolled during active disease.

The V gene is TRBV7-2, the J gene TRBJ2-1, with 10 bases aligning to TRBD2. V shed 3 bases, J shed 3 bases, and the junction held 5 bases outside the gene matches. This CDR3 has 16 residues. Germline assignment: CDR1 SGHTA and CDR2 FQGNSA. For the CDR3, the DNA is TGTGCCAGCAGCTTCAGACTAGCGGGTTTCTACAATGAGCAGTTCTTC. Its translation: CASSFRLAGFYNEQFF.

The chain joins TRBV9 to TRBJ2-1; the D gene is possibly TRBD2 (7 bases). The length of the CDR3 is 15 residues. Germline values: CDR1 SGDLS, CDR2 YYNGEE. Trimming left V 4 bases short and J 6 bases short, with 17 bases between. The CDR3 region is CASSQRGGNGNEQFF. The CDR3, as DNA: TGTGCCAGCAGCCAGAGGGGGGGCAACGGCAATGAGCAGTTCTTC.

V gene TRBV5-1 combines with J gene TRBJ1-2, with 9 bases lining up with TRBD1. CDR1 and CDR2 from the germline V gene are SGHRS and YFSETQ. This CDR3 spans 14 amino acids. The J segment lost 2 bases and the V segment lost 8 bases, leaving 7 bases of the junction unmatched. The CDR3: CASWTGEANYGYTF. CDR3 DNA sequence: TGCGCCAGTTGGACAGGGGAGGCCAACTATGGCTACACCTTC.

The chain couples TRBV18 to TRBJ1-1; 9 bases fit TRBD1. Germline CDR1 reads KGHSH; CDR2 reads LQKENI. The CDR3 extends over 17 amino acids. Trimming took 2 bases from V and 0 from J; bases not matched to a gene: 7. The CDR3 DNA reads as TGTGCCAGCTCACCAAGGGACAGGGATTTGATGAACACTGAAGCTTTCTTT. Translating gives CASSPRDRDLMNTEAFF. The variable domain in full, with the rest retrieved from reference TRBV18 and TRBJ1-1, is NAGVMQNPRHLVRRRGQEARLRCSPMKGHSHVYWYRQLPEEGLKFMVYLQKENIIDESGMPKERFSAEFPKEGPSILRIQQVVRGDSAAYFCASSPRDRDLMNTEAFFGQGTRLTVV.

Written as DNA, the CDR3 is TGTGCCTGGAGTATTAAGGGACAGGGGAATTCACCCCTCCACTTT. As protein: CAWSIKGQGNSPLHF. The chain carries TRBV30 and TRBJ1-6, with TRBD1 matching over 10 bases. CDR1 is GTSNPN, CDR2 SVGIG, per germline (reference sequence). The CDR3 covers 15 residues. The V and J ends lost 2 bases and 7 bases, in that order; junction bases with no gene match: 5.

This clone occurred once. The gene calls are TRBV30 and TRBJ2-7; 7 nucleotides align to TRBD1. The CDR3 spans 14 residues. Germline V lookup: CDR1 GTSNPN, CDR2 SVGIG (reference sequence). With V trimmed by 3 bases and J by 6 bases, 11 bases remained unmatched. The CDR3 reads CAWRRRQGFGEQYF. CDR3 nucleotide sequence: TGTGCCTGGAGAAGGCGACAGGGATTCGGCGAGCAGTACTTC.

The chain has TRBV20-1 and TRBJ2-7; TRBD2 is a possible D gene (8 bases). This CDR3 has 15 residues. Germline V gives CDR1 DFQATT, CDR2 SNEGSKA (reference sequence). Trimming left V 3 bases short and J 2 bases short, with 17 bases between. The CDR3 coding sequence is TGCAGTGCTAGTCCCAGGGGGACTAGGGCCTACGAGCAGTACTTC. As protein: CSASPRGTRAYEQYF.

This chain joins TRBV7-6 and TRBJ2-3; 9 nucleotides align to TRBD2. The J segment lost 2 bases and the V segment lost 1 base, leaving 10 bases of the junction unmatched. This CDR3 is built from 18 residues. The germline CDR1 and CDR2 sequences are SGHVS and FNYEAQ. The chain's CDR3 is CASSLVTAGGLSTDTQYF. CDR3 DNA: TGTGCCAGCAGCTTAGTAACCGCGGGAGGGCTCTCCACAGATACGCAGTATTTT. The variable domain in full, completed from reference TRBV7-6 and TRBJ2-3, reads GAGVSQSPRYKVTKRGQDVALRCDPISGHVSLYWYRQALGQGPEFLTYFNYEAQQDKSGLPNDRFSAERPEGSISTLTIQRTEQRDSAMYRCASSLVTAGGLSTDTQYFGPGTRLTVL.

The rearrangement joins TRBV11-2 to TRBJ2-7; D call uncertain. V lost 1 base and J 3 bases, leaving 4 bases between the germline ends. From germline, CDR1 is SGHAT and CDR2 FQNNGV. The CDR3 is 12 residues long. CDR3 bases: TGTGCCAGCAGCTTAGTCGGCTACGAGCAGTACTTC. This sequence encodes CASSLVGYEQYF.

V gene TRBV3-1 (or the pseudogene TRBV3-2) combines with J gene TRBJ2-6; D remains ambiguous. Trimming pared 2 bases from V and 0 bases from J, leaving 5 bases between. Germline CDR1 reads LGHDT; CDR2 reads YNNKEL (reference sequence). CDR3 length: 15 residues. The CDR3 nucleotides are TGTGCCAGCAGCCAATGGAGCTCTGGGGCCAACGTCCTGACTTTC. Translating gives CASSQWSSGANVLTF.

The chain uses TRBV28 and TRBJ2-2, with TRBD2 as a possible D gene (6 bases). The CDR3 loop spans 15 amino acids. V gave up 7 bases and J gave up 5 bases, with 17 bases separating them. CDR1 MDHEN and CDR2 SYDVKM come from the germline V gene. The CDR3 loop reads CASTRRRRGTGELFF. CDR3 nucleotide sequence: TGTGCCAGCACCCGCCGAAGGAGGGGAACCGGGGAGCTGTTTTTT.

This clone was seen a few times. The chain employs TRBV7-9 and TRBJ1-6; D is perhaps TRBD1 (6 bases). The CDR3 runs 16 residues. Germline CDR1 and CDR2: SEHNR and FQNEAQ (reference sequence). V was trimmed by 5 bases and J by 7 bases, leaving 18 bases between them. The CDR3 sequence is CASSPPAGVANSPLHF. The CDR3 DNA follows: TGTGCCAGCAGCCCTCCTGCAGGGGTGGCAAATTCACCCCTCCACTTT.

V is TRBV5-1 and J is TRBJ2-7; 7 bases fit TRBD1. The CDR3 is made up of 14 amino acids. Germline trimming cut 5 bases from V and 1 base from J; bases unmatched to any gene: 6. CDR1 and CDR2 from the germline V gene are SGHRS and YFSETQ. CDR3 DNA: TGCGCCAGCAGGGGGACAGCGCATTCCTACGAGCAGTACTTC. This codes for CASRGTAHSYEQYF.

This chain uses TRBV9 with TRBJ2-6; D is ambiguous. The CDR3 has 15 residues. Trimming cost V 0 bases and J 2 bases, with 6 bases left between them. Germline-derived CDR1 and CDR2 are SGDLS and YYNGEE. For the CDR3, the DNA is TGTGCCAGCAGCGTAGGCCTAACTGGGGCCAACGTCCTGACTTTC. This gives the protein CASSVGLTGANVLTF. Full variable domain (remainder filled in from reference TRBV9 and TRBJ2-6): DSGVTQTPKHLITATGQRVTLRCSPRSGDLSVYWYQQSLDQGLQFLIQYYNGEERAKGNILERFSAQQFPDLHSELNLSSLELGDSALYFCASSVGLTGANVLTFGAGSRLTVL.

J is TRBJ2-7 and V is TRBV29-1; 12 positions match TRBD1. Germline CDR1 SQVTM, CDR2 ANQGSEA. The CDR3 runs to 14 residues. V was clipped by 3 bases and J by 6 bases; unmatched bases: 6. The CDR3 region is CSVETGTGGSEQYF. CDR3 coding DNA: TGCAGCGTTGAGACCGGGACAGGGGGCTCCGAGCAGTACTTC.

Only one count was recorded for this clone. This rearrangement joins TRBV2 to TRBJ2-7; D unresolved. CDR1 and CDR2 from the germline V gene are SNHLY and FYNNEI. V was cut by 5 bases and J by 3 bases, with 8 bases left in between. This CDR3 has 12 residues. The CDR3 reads CASSRDIYEQYF. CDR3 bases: TGTGCCAGCAGTCGAGACATCTACGAGCAGTACTTC.

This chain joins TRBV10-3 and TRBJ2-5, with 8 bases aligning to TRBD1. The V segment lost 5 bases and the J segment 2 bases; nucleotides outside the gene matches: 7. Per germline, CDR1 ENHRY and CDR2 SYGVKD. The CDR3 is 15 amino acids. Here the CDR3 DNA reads TGTGCCATCAGTAGCGGACAGGGTCATCAAGAGACCCAGTACTTC. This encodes CAISSGQGHQETQYF.

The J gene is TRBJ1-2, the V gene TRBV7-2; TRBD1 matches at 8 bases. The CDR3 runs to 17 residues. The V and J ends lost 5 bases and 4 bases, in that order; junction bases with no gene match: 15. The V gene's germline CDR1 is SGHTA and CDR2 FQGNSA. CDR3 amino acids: CASSPGQGSLYSYGYTF. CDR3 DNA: TGTGCCAGCAGCCCCGGACAGGGTTCTTTGTATAGCTATGGCTACACCTTC.

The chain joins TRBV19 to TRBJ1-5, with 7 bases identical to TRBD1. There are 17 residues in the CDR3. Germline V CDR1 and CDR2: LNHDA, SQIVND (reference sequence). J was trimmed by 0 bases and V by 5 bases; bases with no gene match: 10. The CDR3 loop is CASSARDSQVSNQPQHF. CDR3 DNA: TGTGCCAGTAGTGCCAGGGACAGCCAAGTTAGCAATCAGCCCCAGCATTTT.

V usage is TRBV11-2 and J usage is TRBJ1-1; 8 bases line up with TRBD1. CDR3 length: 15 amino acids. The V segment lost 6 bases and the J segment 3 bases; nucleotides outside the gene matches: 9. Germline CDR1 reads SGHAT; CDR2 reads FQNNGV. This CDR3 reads CASSENARGHTEAFF. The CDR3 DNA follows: TGTGCCAGCAGTGAAAATGCCAGGGGGCACACTGAAGCTTTCTTT. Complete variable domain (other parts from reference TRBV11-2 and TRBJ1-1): EAGVAQSPRYKIIEKRQSVAFWCNPISGHATLYWYQQILGQGPKLLIQFQNNGVVDDSQLPKDRFSAERLKGVDSTLKIQPAKLEDSAVYLCASSENARGHTEAFFGQGTRLTVV.

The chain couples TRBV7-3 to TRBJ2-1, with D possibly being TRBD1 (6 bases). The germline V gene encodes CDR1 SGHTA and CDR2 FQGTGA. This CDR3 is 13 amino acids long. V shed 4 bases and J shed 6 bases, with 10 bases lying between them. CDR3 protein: CASSSGQLNEQFF. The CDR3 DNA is TGTGCCAGCAGCTCAGGACAGCTCAATGAGCAGTTCTTC.

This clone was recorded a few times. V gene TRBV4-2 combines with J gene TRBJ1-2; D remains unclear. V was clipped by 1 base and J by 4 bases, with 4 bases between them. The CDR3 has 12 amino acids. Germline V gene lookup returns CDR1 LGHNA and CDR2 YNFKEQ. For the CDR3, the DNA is TGTGCCAGCAGCCAAGGAGCCTATGGCTACACCTTC. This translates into CASSQGAYGYTF.

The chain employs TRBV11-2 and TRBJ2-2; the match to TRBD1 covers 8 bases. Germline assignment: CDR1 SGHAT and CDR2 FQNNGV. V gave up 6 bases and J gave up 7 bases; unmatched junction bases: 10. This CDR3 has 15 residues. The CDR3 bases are TGTGCCAGCAGTCGGGGGCAGGGGGCTGTCGGGGAGCTGTTTTTT. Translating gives CASSRGQGAVGELFF.

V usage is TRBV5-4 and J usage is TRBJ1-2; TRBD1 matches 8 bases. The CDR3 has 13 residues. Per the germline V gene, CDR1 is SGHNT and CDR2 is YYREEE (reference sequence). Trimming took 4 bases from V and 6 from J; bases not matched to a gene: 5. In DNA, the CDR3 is TGTGCCAGCAGCCCCGGACAGGGTAATGGCTACACCTTC. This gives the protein CASSPGQGNGYTF.

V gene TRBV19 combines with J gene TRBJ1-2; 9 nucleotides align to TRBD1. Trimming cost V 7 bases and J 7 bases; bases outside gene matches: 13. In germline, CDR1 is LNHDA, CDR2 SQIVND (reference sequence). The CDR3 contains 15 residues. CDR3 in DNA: TGTGCCAGTAAGCCAACGGGACAGGGTTCTAGTGGCTACACCTTC. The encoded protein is CASKPTGQGSSGYTF.

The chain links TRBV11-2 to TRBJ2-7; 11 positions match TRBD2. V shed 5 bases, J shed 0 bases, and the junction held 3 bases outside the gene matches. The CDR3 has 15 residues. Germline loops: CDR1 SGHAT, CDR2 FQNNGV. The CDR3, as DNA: TGTGCCAGCAGCCTAACTAGCGGGAGCTCCTACGAGCAGTACTTC. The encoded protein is CASSLTSGSSYEQYF. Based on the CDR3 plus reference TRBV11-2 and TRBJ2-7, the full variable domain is EAGVAQSPRYKIIEKRQSVAFWCNPISGHATLYWYQQILGQGPKLLIQFQNNGVVDDSQLPKDRFSAERLKGVDSTLKIQPAKLEDSAVYLCASSLTSGSSYEQYFGPGTRLTVT.